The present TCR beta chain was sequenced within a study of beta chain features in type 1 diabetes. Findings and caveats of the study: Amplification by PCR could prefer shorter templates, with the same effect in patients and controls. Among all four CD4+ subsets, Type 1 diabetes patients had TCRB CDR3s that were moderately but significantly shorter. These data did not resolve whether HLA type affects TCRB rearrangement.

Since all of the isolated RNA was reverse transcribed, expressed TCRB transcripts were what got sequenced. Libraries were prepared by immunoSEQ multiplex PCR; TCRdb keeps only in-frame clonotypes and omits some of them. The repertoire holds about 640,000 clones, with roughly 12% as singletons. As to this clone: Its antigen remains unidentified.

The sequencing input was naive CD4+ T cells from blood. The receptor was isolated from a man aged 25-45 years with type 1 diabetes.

The CDR3 bases are TGCGCCAGCAGCCAATTTGAAGGGGCGCAGGGAAACACTGAAGCTTTCTTT. Translating it yields CASSQFEGAQGNTEAFF. V is TRBV4-3 and J is TRBJ1-1, with D tentatively TRBD1 (5 bases). With 2 bases removed from V and 2 bases from J, the gap between germline ends came to 18 bases. Per germline, CDR1 LGHNA and CDR2 YSLEER. The CDR3 runs to 17 residues.